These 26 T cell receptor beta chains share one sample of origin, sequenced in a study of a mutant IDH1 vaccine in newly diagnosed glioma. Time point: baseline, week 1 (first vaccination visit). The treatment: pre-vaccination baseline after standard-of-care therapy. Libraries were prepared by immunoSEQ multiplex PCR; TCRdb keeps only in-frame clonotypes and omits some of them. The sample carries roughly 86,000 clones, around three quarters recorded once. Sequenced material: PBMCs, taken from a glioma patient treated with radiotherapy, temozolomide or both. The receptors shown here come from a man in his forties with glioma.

The CDR3 loop reads CASRQHMNTEAFF. The CDR3, as DNA: TGTGCCAGCAGGCAGCACATGAACACTGAAGCTTTCTTT. The J gene is TRBJ1-1, the V gene TRBV7-2; no clear D. Germline V CDR1 and CDR2: SGHTA, FQGNSA. V was clipped by 6 bases and J by 0 bases, with 8 bases between them. This CDR3 is 13 amino acids long.

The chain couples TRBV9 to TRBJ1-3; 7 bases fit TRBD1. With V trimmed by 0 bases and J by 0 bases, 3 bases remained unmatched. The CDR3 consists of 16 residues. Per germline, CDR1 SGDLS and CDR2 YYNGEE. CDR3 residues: CASSVVGGNSGNTIYF. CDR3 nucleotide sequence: TGTGCCAGCAGCGTAGTAGGGGGCAACTCTGGAAACACCATATATTTT.

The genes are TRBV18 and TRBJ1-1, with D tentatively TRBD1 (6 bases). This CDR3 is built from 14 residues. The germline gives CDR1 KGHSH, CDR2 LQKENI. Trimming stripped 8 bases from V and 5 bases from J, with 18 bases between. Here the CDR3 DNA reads TGTGCCAGCCTAGAACGCAGGGGTGTTACTGAAGCTTTCTTT. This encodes CASLERRGVTEAFF.

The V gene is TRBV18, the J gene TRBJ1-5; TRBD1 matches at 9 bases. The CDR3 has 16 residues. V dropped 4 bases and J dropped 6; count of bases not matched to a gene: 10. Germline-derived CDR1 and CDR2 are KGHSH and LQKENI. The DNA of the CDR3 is TGTGCCAGCTCACGGGATGGGACAGGGTCTTTTCAGCCCCAGCATTTT. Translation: CASSRDGTGSFQPQHF.

In DNA form, the CDR3 reads TGTGCCACAATGGGACTAGGGGGACGCGAGCAGTACTTC. Amino acid sequence: CATMGLGGREQYF. The chain is built from TRBV10-3 and TRBJ2-7; 8 bases map to TRBD2. Germline CDR1 ENHRY, CDR2 SYGVKD. The CDR3 has 13 amino acids. Trimming took 10 bases from V and 6 from J; bases not matched to a gene: 11.

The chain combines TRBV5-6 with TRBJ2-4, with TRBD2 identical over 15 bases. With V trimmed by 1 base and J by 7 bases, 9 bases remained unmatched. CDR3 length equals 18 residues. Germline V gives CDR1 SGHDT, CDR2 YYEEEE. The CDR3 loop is CASSLPPGLAGGRNIQYF. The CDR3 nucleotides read TGTGCCAGCAGCTTGCCCCCGGGACTAGCGGGAGGTAGGAACATTCAGTACTTC.

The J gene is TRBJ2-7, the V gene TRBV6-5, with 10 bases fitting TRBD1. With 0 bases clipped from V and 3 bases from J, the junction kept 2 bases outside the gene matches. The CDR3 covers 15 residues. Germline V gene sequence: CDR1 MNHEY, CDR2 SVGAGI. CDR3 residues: CASSYSRDRGYEQYF. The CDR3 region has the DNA TGTGCCAGCAGTTACTCGAGGGACAGGGGCTACGAGCAGTACTTC.

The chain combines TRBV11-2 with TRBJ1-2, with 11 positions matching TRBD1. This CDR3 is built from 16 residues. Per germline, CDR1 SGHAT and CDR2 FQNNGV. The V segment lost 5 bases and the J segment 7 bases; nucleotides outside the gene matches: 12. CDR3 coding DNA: TGTGCCAGCAGCCTCGGGACAGGGGGACCCTGGGCTGGCTACACCTTC. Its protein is CASSLGTGGPWAGYTF.

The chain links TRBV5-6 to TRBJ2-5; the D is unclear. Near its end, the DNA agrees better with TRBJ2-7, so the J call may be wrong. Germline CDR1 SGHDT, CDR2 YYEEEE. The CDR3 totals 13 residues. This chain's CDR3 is CASSLPRRREQYF. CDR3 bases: TGTGCCAGCAGCTTGCCCCGCCGGCGCGAGCAGTACTTC.

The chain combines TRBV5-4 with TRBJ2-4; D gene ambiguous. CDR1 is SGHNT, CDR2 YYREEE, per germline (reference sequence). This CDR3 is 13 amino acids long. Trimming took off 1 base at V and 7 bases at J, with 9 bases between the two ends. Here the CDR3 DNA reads TGTGCCAGCAGCTTGCCCCTGGAGAACATTCAGTACTTC. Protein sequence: CASSLPLENIQYF.

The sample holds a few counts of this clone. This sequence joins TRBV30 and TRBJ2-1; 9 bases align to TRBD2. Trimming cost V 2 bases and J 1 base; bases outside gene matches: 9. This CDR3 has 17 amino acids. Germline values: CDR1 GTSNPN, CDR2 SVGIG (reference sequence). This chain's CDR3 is CAWSSRGLAGSYNEQFF. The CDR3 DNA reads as TGTGCCTGGAGTTCCCGGGGGCTAGCGGGGTCCTACAATGAGCAGTTCTTC. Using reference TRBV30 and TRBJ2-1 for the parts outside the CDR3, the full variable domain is SQTIHQWPATLVQPVGSPLSLECTVEGTSNPNLYWYRQAAGRGLQLLFYSVGIGQISSEVPQNLSASRPQDRQFILSSKKLLLSDSGFYLCAWSSRGLAGSYNEQFFGPGTRLTVL.

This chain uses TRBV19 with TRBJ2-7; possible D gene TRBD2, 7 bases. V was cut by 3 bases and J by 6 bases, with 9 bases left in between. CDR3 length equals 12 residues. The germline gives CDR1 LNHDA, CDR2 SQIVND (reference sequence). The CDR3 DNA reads TGTGCCAGTAGTATCGGGGGGCTCGAGCAGTACTTC. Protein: CASSIGGLEQYF. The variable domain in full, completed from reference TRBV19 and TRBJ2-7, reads DGGITQSPKYLFRKEGQNVTLSCEQNLNHDAMYWYRQDPGQGLRLIYYSQIVNDFQKGDIAEGYSVSREKKESFPLTVTSAQKNPTAFYLCASSIGGLEQYFGPGTRLTVT.

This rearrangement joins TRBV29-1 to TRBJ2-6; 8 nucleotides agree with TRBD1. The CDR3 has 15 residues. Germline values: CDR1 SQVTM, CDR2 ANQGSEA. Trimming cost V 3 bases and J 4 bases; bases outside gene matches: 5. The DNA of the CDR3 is TGCAGCGTTGACGCCCGGGACAGGGGGGCCAACGTCCTGACTTTC. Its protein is CSVDARDRGANVLTF.

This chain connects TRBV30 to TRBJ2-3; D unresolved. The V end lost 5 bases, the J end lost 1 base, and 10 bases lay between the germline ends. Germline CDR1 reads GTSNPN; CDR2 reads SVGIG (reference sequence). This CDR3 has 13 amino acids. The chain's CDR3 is CAWDKQRTDTQYF. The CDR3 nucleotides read TGTGCCTGGGACAAGCAGCGCACAGATACGCAGTATTTT.

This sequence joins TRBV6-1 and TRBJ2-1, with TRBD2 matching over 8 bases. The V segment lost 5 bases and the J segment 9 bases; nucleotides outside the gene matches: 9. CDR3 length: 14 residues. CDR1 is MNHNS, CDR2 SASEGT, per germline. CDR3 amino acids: CASSSTSGVGEQFF. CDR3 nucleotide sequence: TGTGCCAGCAGTTCTACTAGCGGTGTGGGTGAGCAGTTCTTC.

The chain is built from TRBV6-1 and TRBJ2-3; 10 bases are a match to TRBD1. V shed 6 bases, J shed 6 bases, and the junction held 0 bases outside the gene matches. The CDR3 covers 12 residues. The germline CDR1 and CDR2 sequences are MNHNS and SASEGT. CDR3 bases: TGTGCCAGCAGGGGACAGGGGGATACGCAGTATTTT. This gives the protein CASRGQGDTQYF.

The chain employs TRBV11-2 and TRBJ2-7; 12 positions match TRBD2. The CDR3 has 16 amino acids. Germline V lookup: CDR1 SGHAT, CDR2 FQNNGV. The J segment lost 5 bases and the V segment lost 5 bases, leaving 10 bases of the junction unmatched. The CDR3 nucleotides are TGTGCCAGCAGCCGTCGAGGACTAGCGGGGTTCGACGAGCAGTACTTC. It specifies CASSRRGLAGFDEQYF. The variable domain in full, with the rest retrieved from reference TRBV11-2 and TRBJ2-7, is EAGVAQSPRYKIIEKRQSVAFWCNPISGHATLYWYQQILGQGPKLLIQFQNNGVVDDSQLPKDRFSAERLKGVDSTLKIQPAKLEDSAVYLCASSRRGLAGFDEQYFGPGTRLTVT.

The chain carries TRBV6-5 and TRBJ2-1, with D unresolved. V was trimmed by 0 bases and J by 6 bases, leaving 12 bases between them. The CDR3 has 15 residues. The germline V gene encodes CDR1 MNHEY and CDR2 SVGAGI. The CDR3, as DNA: TGTGCCAGCAGTTACTCGAGACGTTCCGGCAATGAGCAGTTCTTC. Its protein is CASSYSRRSGNEQFF.

The CDR3 sequence: CASRQHFRNEQFF. CDR3 DNA sequence: TGTGCAAGTCGACAACACTTCCGAAATGAGCAGTTCTTC. The chain uses TRBV12-2 and TRBJ2-1. TRBV12-2 is marked as a pseudogene. The CDR3 sequence is 13 residues long.

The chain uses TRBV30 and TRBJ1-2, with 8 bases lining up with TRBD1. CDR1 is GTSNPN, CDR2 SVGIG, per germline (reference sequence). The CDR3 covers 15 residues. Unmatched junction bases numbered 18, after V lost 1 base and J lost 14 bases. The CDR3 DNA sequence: TGTGCCTGGAGTGCCCTCCGGGACAGGAGGCCGTGGAGGACCTTC. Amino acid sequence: CAWSALRDRRPWRTF.

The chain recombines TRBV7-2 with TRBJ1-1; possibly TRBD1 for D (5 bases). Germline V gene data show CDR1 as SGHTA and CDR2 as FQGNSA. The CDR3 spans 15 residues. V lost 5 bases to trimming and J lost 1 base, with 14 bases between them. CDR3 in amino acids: CASSQYRSTNTEAFF. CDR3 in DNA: TGTGCCAGCAGCCAGTACAGGAGCACGAACACTGAAGCTTTCTTT.

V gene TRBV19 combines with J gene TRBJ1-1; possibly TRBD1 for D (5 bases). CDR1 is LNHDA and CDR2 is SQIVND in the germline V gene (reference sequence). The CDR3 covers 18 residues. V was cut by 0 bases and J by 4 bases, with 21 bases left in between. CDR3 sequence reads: CASSIEGTFGGATTEAFF. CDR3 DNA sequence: TGTGCCAGTAGTATAGAGGGGACTTTCGGGGGAGCGACCACTGAAGCTTTCTTT.

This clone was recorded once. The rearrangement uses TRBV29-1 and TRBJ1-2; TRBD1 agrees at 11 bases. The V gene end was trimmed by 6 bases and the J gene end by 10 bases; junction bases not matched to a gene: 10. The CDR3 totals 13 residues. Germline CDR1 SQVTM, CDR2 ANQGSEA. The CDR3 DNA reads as TGCAGCGTACCGGGACAGGGGGTGACTGACTACACCTTC. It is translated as CSVPGQGVTDYTF.

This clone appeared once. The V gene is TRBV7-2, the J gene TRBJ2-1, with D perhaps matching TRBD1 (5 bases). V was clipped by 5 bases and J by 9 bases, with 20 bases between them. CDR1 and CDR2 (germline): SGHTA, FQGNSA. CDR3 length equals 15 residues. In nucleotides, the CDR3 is TGTGCCAGCAGCCCTACTGGACAAATCCTCGGTGAGCAGTTCTTC. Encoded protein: CASSPTGQILGEQFF. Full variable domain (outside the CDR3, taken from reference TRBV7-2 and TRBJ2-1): GAGVSQSPSNKVTEKGKDVELRCDPISGHTALYWYRQSLGQGLEFLIYFQGNSAPDKSGLPSDRFSAERTGGSVSTLTIQRTQQEDSAVYLCASSPTGQILGEQFFGPGTRLTVL.

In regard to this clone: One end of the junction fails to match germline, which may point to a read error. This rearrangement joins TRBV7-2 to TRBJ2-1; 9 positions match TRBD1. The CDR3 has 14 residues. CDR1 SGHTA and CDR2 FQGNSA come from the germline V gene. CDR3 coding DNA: TGTGCCAGCAGCTTTATCTCGGGGACAGGGAATTTAGTCTTC. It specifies CASSFISGTGNLVF. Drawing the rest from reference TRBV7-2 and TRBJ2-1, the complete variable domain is GAGVSQSPSNKVTEKGKDVELRCDPISGHTALYWYRQSLGQGLEFLIYFQGNSAPDKSGLPSDRFSAERTGGSVSTLTIQRTQQEDSAVYLCASSFISGTGNLVFGPGTRLTVL.

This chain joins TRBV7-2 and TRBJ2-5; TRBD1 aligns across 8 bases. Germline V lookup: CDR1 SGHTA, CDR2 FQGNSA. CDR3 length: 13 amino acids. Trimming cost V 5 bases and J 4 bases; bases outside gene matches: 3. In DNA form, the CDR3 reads TGTGCCAGCAGCCGGACAGGGCGAGAGACCCAGTACTTC. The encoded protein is CASSRTGRETQYF.